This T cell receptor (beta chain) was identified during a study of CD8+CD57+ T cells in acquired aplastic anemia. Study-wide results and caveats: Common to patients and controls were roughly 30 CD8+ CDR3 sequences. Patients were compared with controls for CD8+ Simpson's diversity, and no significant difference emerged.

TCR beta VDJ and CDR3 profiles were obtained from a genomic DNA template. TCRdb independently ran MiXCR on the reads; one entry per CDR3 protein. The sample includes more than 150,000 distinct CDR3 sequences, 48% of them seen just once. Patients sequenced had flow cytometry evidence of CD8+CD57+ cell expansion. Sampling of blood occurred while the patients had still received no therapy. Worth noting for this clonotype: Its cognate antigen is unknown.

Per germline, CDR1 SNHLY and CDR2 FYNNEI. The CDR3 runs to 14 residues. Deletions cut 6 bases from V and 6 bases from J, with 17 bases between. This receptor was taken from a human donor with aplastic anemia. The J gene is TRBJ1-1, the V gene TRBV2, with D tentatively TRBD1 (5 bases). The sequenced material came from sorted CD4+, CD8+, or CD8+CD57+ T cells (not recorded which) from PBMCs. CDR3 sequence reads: CASRGAERGAEAFF. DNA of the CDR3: TGTGCCAGCAGGGGAGCGGAGAGGGGCGCTGAAGCTTTCTTT.